Each of the 23 T cell receptor beta chains below was sequenced from the same sample in a study of cytomegalovirus exposure and HLA in healthy donors. PCR used 60 Vbeta primers and 13 Jbeta primers. Profiled with immunoSEQ multiplex PCR; TCRdb holds only in-frame clones, not every one. The table for this sample gives just over 150,000 clones. The sequencing sample was made of PBMCs. Source of these receptors: a man aged 25 to 40 in good health and CMV-seronegative.

The chain carries TRBV2 and TRBJ2-5, with 9 bases aligning to TRBD2. J gave up 4 bases and V 7 bases, and 4 bases lay outside the gene matches. Germline loops: CDR1 SNHLY, CDR2 FYNNEI. CDR3 length: 13 amino acids. The CDR3 spells CASNGLARETQYF. In nucleotides, the CDR3 is TGTGCCAGCAATGGACTAGCGAGAGAGACCCAGTACTTC.

CDR3 sequence (DNA): TGTGCCAGCAGCCAGCCCCCGTGGGGCTTGGATGACACCTTC. Encoded protein: CASSQPPWGLDDTF. The chain links TRBV14 to TRBJ1-2, with D maybe TRBD1 (5 bases). V lost 3 bases, J lost 12 bases, and 20 bases lay in between. CDR1 and CDR2 (germline): SGHDN, FVKESK. The CDR3 has 14 residues.

The chain is built from TRBV5-1 and TRBJ2-7; 12 bases map to TRBD1. This CDR3 is 18 amino acids long. Per the germline V gene, CDR1 is SGHRS and CDR2 is YFSETQ. The V and J ends lost 2 bases and 5 bases, in that order; junction bases with no gene match: 14. This chain's CDR3 is CASSLRYNPGQGAHEQYF. CDR3 DNA: TGCGCCAGCAGCTTACGATACAATCCGGGACAGGGGGCCCACGAGCAGTACTTC.

This chain connects TRBV18 to TRBJ2-7, with 11 positions matching TRBD1. Germline assignment: CDR1 KGHSH and CDR2 LQKENI. CDR3 length equals 17 residues. Trimming removed 6 bases from V and 3 bases from J; junction bases left unmatched: 13. For the CDR3, the DNA is TGTGCCAGCTCCATACCGGACCCGGGACAGGGGGACTACGAGCAGTACTTC. Residues: CASSIPDPGQGDYEQYF.

The chain joins TRBV6-4 to TRBJ2-2; TRBD2 aligns across 8 bases. With V trimmed by 5 bases and J by 5 bases, 7 bases remained unmatched. The CDR3 spans 15 residues. From germline, CDR1 is MRHNA and CDR2 SNTAGT. Here the CDR3 DNA reads TGTGCCAGCAGTTCTCTAGCGGGTGGTACCGGGGAGCTGTTTTTT. Translated, it gives CASSSLAGGTGELFF.

The V call is TRBV5-5, the J call TRBJ2-1; TRBD1 matches at 8 bases. Germline V gene lookup returns CDR1 SGHKS and CDR2 YYEKEE (reference sequence). This CDR3 comprises 13 residues. V dropped 4 bases and J dropped 9; count of bases not matched to a gene: 6. Here the CDR3 reads CASSLRGLGEQFF. The CDR3 DNA follows: TGTGCCAGCAGCCTCAGGGGGCTCGGTGAGCAGTTCTTC. The variable domain in full, with the rest retrieved from reference TRBV5-5 and TRBJ2-1, is DAGVTQSPTHLIKTRGQQVTLRCSPISGHKSVSWYQQVLGQGPQFIFQYYEKEERGRGNFPDRFSARQFPNYSSELNVNALLLGDSALYLCASSLRGLGEQFFGPGTRLTVL.

The V call is TRBV2, the J call TRBJ1-1; D remains unclear. The germline V and J ends were trimmed by 4 bases and 3 bases, with 12 bases remaining between them. The CDR3 contains 14 residues. Germline lookup yields CDR1 SNHLY and CDR2 FYNNEI. CDR3 DNA: TGTGCCAGCAGTGTCGGCGGGTCCCACACTGAAGCTTTCTTT. Encoded protein: CASSVGGSHTEAFF.

This rearrangement joins TRBV11-3 to TRBJ2-7; D is possibly TRBD2 (5 bases). Per the germline V gene, CDR1 is SGHNT and CDR2 is YENEEA. The V end was cut by 0 bases, the J end by 3 bases, with 12 bases between. The CDR3 totals 15 residues. CDR3 sequence (DNA): TGTGCCAGCAGCTTAGATTACGAGCGGAGCTACGAGCAGTACTTC. Encoded protein: CASSLDYERSYEQYF.

This chain connects TRBV4-1 to TRBJ2-1; TRBD2 agrees at 11 bases. V dropped 1 base and J dropped 13; count of bases not matched to a gene: 18. The CDR3 is 18 residues long. Germline V CDR1 and CDR2: MGHRA, YSYEKL. CDR3 nucleotides: TGCGCCAGCAGCCAAGGAACGGCTAGCGGGAGGAACGCACGGGAACAGTTCTTC. Residues: CASSQGTASGRNAREQFF.

The chain joins TRBV28 to TRBJ1-2; D may be TRBD1 (6 bases). The germline CDR1 and CDR2 sequences are MDHEN and SYDVKM. The CDR3 is 16 residues long. Trimming cost V 5 bases and J 3 bases, with 19 bases left between them. The CDR3 region has the DNA TGTGCCAGCAGTAAGACCAGTCGACAGGCCCACTATGGCTACACCTTC. Protein sequence: CASSKTSRQAHYGYTF.

The chain employs TRBV7-9 and TRBJ1-5, with TRBD1 identical over 9 bases. The ends lost 5 bases at V and 6 bases at J; junction bases unmatched: 8. This CDR3 is 15 amino acids long. Germline assignment: CDR1 SEHNR and CDR2 FQNEAQ (reference sequence). CDR3: CASSPGQGEFQPQHF. The DNA of the CDR3 is TGTGCCAGCAGCCCGGGACAGGGTGAATTTCAGCCCCAGCATTTT.

The genes are TRBV11-2 and TRBJ2-7; tentatively, D is TRBD1 (6 bases). Trimming stripped 5 bases from V and 5 bases from J, with 10 bases between. CDR3 length: 12 amino acids. Per germline, CDR1 SGHAT and CDR2 FQNNGV. The CDR3 loop is CASSLNRDEQYF. In DNA form, the CDR3 reads TGTGCCAGCAGCCTTAACAGGGACGAGCAGTACTTC.

The chain combines TRBV6-5 with TRBJ2-7; D is perhaps TRBD1 (5 bases). This CDR3 comprises 13 residues. The V and J ends lost 3 bases and 6 bases respectively, with 12 bases between them. CDR1 is MNHEY, CDR2 SVGAGI, per germline. CDR3 loop: CASSYVRGGEQYF. The CDR3 DNA reads TGTGCCAGCAGTTATGTTAGGGGCGGCGAGCAGTACTTC.

This chain links TRBV10-3 with TRBJ1-1, with D possibly matching TRBD1 (5 bases). There are 13 residues in the CDR3. CDR1 and CDR2 from the germline V gene are ENHRY and SYGVKD. V was clipped by 7 bases and J by 4 bases, with 13 bases between them. CDR3 region: CAIIPGGGTEAFF. The CDR3, as DNA: TGTGCCATCATCCCGGGGGGAGGCACTGAAGCTTTCTTT.

This chain uses TRBV11-2 with TRBJ2-5, with 7 nucleotides matching TRBD2. V lost 6 bases to trimming and J lost 3 bases; unmatched junction nucleotides: 4. Germline values: CDR1 SGHAT, CDR2 FQNNGV. The CDR3 runs 13 residues. CDR3 sequence: CASRDTSEETQYF. The CDR3 DNA follows: TGTGCCAGCAGGGATACTAGCGAAGAGACCCAGTACTTC.

The rearrangement links TRBV25-1 to TRBJ2-5; possibly TRBD2 for D (6 bases). Trimming stripped 3 bases from V and 5 bases from J, with 13 bases between. CDR3 length: 14 amino acids. Germline lookup yields CDR1 MGHDK and CDR2 SYGVNS. CDR3 bases: TGTGCCAGCAGTGATCGGACGGGGGTCGAGACCCAGTACTTC. This encodes CASSDRTGVETQYF.

The chain is built from TRBV6-5 and TRBJ2-7; the D gene is possibly TRBD2 (6 bases). V lost 8 bases to trimming and J lost 6 bases, with 20 bases between them. The CDR3 extends over 14 amino acids. Germline values: CDR1 MNHEY, CDR2 SVGAGI. The CDR3 sequence: CASPRRDSGPEQYF. In DNA form, the CDR3 reads TGTGCCAGCCCCCGCCGGGACTCAGGCCCCGAGCAGTACTTC.

The gene calls are TRBV28 and TRBJ1-1; the match to TRBD1 covers 8 bases. The CDR3 runs 14 residues. J lost 6 bases, V lost 3 bases, and 6 bases had no gene match. Germline loops: CDR1 MDHEN, CDR2 SYDVKM. The CDR3 DNA is TGTGCCAGCAGTTTGTCAGGGGGCACCCCTGAAGCTTTCTTT. Translation: CASSLSGGTPEAFF.

This chain uses TRBV29-1 with TRBJ2-7, with D possibly matching TRBD1 (6 bases). CDR3 length: 12 amino acids. Germline loops: CDR1 SQVTM, CDR2 ANQGSEA. V lost 5 bases, J lost 3 bases, and 11 bases lay in between. The CDR3: CSVSTGFYEQYF. For the CDR3, the DNA is TGCAGCGTTTCCACAGGGTTCTACGAGCAGTACTTC.

The rearrangement links TRBV19 to TRBJ2-1; 11 bases line up with TRBD2. The V segment lost 3 bases and the J segment 0 bases; nucleotides outside the gene matches: 16. The CDR3 is 21 amino acids. The V gene's germline CDR1 is LNHDA and CDR2 SQIVND (reference sequence). The CDR3 region is CASSIMGTSGSRLSSYNEQFF. In nucleotides, the CDR3 is TGTGCCAGTAGTATTATGGGGACTAGCGGATCAAGGTTGAGCTCCTACAATGAGCAGTTCTTC.

The chain uses TRBV14 and TRBJ2-2, with D perhaps matching TRBD1 (5 bases). The ends were cut back, 0 bases at V and 7 bases at J, with 18 bases in the middle. The germline gives CDR1 SGHDN, CDR2 FVKESK. The CDR3 sequence is 17 residues long. CDR3 loop: CASSQDFGQGSHGELFF. CDR3 bases: TGTGCCAGCAGCCAAGATTTTGGGCAGGGATCGCACGGGGAGCTGTTTTTT.

The gene calls are TRBV10-3 and TRBJ1-2; D remains unclear. V was trimmed by 3 bases and J by 8 bases, leaving 13 bases between them. The germline CDR1 and CDR2 sequences are ENHRY and SYGVKD. The CDR3 loop spans 13 amino acids. The CDR3 DNA reads as TGTGCCATCAGTGACAGAGACTCCTGGGGCTACACCTTC. Residues: CAISDRDSWGYTF.

The V and J genes are TRBV11-3 and TRBJ1-1; D is ambiguous. Germline V gene data show CDR1 as SGHNT and CDR2 as YENEEA. This CDR3 has 14 residues. V was pared by 1 base and J by 3 bases, with 9 bases between. DNA for the CDR3: TGTGCCAGCAGCTTAGCGGCAGGATACACTGAAGCTTTCTTT. Translation gives CASSLAAGYTEAFF.